The T cell receptor (beta chain) described here comes from a study of blood T cell repertoires in COVID-19. The protocol was immunoSEQ multiplex PCR, while the TCRdb copy is restricted to in-frame clones and leaves out a portion. The sample gives nearly 250,000 clones, more than 75% of which show up once; 2% to 2.5% is in the top ten. The J segment lost 4 bases and the V segment lost 9 bases, leaving 13 bases of the junction unmatched. The CDR3 sequence is 16 residues long. Germline V gene lookup returns CDR1 MNHNY and CDR2 SVGAGI (reference sequence). This clone was seen once. The sequenced material came from PBMCs or T cells enriched from blood (not recorded which). V gene TRBV6-6 combines with J gene TRBJ1-2; 11 bases are shared with TRBD1. This sequence was found in a woman between 50 and 59 years old who had recovered from COVID-19. The DNA for the CDR3 is TGTGCCAGTCTGAGGGACAGGGGGAGAAGTACCTATGGCTACACCTTC. This sequence encodes CASLRDRGRSTYGYTF.